This entry lists 8 T cell receptor beta chains sequenced from one sample in a study of blood T cell repertoires in COVID-19. Here immunoSEQ multiplex PCR was the method, and the copy in TCRdb shows in-frame clones only, minus some. This table has about 50,000 clones, 84% appearing once. The sequenced material came from peripheral blood. The receptors shown here come from a man aged 55 to 70 with acute or convalescent COVID-19.

V is TRBV4-3 and J is TRBJ2-3, with 8 bases aligning to TRBD2. The CDR3 sequence is 18 residues long. Germline loops: CDR1 LGHNA, CDR2 YSLEER. Trimming cost V 0 bases and J 1 base; bases outside gene matches: 9. The CDR3 protein is CASSQDLYGGGRTDTQYF. Here the CDR3 DNA reads TGCGCCAGCAGCCAAGATCTGTACGGGGGGGGACGCACAGATACGCAGTATTTT.

The gene calls are TRBV28 and TRBJ2-2; 8 bases agree with TRBD1. Germline-derived CDR1 and CDR2 are MDHEN and SYDVKM. The CDR3 runs to 12 residues. Germline trimming cut 8 bases from V and 9 bases from J; bases unmatched to any gene: 5. This CDR3 is CASLGTGRELFF. For the CDR3, the DNA is TGTGCCAGCCTTGGGACAGGCCGGGAGCTGTTTTTT. The full variable domain, rest sourced from reference TRBV28 and TRBJ2-2, is DVKVTQSSRYLVKRTGEKVFLECVQDMDHENMFWYRQDPGLGLRLIYFSYDVKMKEKGDIPEGYSVSREKKERFSLILESASTNQTSMYLCASLGTGRELFFGEGSRLTVL.

This clone was counted a single time. The chain uses TRBV5-8 and TRBJ1-5; tentative D call: TRBD1 (6 bases). The CDR3 contains 15 residues. Looked up from germline, CDR1 is SGHTS and CDR2 is YDEGEE. V was cut by 1 base and J by 0 bases, with 8 bases left in between. The CDR3 DNA reads as TGTGCCAGCAGCTTGAAGGGGGATAGCAATCAGCCCCAGCATTTT. It is translated as CASSLKGDSNQPQHF.

The chain is built from TRBV4-3 and TRBJ2-1; 10 bases line up with TRBD2. The V gene end was trimmed by 0 bases and the J gene end by 4 bases; junction bases not matched to a gene: 6. This CDR3 is 17 amino acids long. The germline CDR1 and CDR2 sequences are LGHNA and YSLEER. CDR3 DNA sequence: TGCGCCAGCAGCCAAGACAGCGGGGGGGCGTTATACAATGAGCAGTTCTTC. It codes for CASSQDSGGALYNEQFF.

This clone was detected a few times. The chain carries TRBV5-5 and TRBJ1-1; the D gene is possibly TRBD1 (6 bases). The CDR3 extends over 16 amino acids. CDR1 is SGHKS and CDR2 is YYEKEE in the germline V gene (reference sequence). V was cut by 4 bases and J by 1 base, with 17 bases left in between. The CDR3 sequence is CASSPAGGRRNTEAFF. CDR3 nucleotide sequence: TGTGCCAGCAGCCCCGCCGGGGGGCGGAGGAACACTGAAGCTTTCTTT.

A remark on this clone: In the same sample, other DNA sequences code for this CDR3. The V and J genes are TRBV4-3 and TRBJ2-7, with D perhaps TRBD1 (5 bases). From germline, CDR1 is LGHNA and CDR2 YSLEER. The CDR3 sequence is 15 residues long. Between the trimmed V and J ends, which lost 0 bases and 3 bases, there was a span of 12 bases. The CDR3 here is CASSQDRVSVYEQYF. The CDR3 DNA is TGCGCCAGCAGCCAAGACAGGGTCTCGGTCTACGAGCAGTACTTC.

J is TRBJ2-1 and V is TRBV4-2, with D unresolved. Trimming removed 5 bases from V and 0 bases from J, with 14 bases in between. The CDR3 has 16 amino acids. CDR1 and CDR2 from the germline V gene are LGHNA and YNFKEQ. The CDR3 reads CASSSPSLDSYNEQFF. The CDR3 bases are TGTGCCAGCAGCAGCCCCTCTCTTGACTCCTACAATGAGCAGTTCTTC.

The V call is TRBV4-1, the J call TRBJ2-6; tentatively, D is TRBD2 (7 bases). CDR3 length: 19 amino acids. With 0 bases removed from V and 0 bases from J, the gap between germline ends came to 15 bases. Per the germline V gene, CDR1 is MGHRA and CDR2 is YSYEKL. The CDR3: CASSQDNLRGPSGANVLTF. For the CDR3, the DNA is TGCGCCAGCAGCCAAGATAATCTGCGGGGGCCCTCTGGGGCCAACGTCCTGACTTTC.